One TCR beta chain is described in this entry. The antigen is not known. V was clipped by 8 bases and J by 0 bases, with 14 bases between them. The CDR3 contains 15 residues. The germline V gene encodes CDR1 LNHDA and CDR2 SQIVND (reference sequence). Profiled with immunoSEQ multiplex PCR; TCRdb holds only in-frame clones, not every one. The sample lists some 83,000 clones; about 86% were seen once. This record belongs to a study of OX40 agonist ivuxolimab in advanced cancers. Study overall: Prior anti-PD-1, anti-PD-L1 or anti-CTLA-4 therapy did not bar entry, and roughly 40% had some.

Notes on the study in general: CD8+ T cells averaged more expanded clones than CD4+. At 0.1 to 3.0 mg/kg and by week 6, CD4+ and CD8+ T cells in the blood had expanded clonally.

The V gene is TRBV19, the J gene TRBJ1-5; D is possibly TRBD1 (5 bases). This receptor was obtained from an adult with an advanced solid tumor such as melanoma, head and neck, liver or kidney cancer. The specimen comprised CD4+ or CD8+ T cells sorted from blood, sampled in a trial of the OX40 agonist ivuxolimab. The CDR3 DNA reads TGTGCCAGTGCATTGGGGGGGTATAGCAATCAGCCCCAGCATTTT. This translates into CASALGGYSNQPQHF. Full variable domain (rest looked up from reference TRBV19 and TRBJ1-5): DGGITQSPKYLFRKEGQNVTLSCEQNLNHDAMYWYRQDPGQGLRLIYYSQIVNDFQKGDIAEGYSVSREKKESFPLTVTSAQKNPTAFYLCASALGGYSNQPQHFGDGTRLSIL.